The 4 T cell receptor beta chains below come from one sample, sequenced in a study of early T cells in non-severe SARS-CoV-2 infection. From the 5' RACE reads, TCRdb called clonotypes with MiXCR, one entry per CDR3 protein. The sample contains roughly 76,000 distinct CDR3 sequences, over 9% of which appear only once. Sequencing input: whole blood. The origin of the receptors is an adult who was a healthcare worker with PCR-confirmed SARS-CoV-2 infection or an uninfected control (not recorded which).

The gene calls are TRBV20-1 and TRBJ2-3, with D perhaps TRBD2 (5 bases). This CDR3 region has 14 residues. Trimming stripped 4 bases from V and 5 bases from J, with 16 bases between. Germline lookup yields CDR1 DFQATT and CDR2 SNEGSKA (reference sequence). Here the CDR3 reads CSAKGPGGLDTQYF. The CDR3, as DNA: TGCAGTGCTAAAGGGCCCGGAGGCTTAGATACGCAGTATTTT.

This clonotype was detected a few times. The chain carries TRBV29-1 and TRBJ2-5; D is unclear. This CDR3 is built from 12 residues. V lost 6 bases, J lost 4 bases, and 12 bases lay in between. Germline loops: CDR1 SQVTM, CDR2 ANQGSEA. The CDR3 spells CSVGPLGETQYF. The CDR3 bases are TGCAGCGTCGGGCCGCTGGGAGAGACCCAGTACTTC.

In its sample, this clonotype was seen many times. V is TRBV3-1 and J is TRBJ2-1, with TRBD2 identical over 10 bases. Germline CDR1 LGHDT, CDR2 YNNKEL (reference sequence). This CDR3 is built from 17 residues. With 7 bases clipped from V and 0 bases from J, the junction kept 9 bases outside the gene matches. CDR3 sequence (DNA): TGTGCCAGCACCGCTGGAAGCGGGAGGGCCTCCTACAATGAGCAGTTCTTC. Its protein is CASTAGSGRASYNEQFF.

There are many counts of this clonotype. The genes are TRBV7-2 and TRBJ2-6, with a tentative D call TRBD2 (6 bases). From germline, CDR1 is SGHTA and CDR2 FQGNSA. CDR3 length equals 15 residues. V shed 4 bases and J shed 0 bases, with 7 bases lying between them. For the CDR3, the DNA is TGTGCCAGCAGCTCCGGGGGCTCTGGGGCCAACGTCCTGACTTTC. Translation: CASSSGGSGANVLTF.